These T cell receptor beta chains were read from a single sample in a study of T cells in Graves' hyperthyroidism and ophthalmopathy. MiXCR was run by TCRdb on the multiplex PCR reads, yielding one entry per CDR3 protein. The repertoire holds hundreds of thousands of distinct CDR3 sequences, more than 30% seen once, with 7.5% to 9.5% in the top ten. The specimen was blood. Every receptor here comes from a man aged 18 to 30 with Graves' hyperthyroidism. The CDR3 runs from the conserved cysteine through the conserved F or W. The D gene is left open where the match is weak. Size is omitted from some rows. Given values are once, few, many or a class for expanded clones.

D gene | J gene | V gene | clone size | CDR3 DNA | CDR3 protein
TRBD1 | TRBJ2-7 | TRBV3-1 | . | TGTGCCAGCAGCCCACTCGCGGGGACAGGGTTATTGGGCGAGCAGTACTTC | CASSPLAGTGLLGEQYF
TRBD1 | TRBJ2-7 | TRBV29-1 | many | TGCAGCGTTGTAACAGGGGGCTCTTCTCCTGATGACGAGCAGTACTTC | CSVVTGGSSPDDEQYF
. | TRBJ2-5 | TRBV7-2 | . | TGTGCCAGCAGCCCACCGGGGGGCCTCCTAGAGACCCAGTACTTC | CASSPPGGLLETQYF
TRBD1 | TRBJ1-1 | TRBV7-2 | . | TGTGGTTACAGGGGAGGGGGGGGCACTGAAGCTTTCTTT | CGYRGGGGTEAFF
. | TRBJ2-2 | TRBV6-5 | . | TGTGCCAGCAGTTACGGGGGACACTTGAACACCGGGGAGCTGTTTTTT | CASSYGGHLNTGELFF
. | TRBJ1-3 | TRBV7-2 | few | TGTGCCAGCAGCCTAGCCAGGACCGGCTCTGGAAACACCATATATTTT | CASSLARTGSGNTIYF
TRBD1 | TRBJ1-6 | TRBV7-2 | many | TGTGCCAGCAGCTTAGGACCGGGACAGGGTAATTCACCCCTCCACTTT | CASSLGPGQGNSPLHF
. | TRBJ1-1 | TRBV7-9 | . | TGTGCCAGCAGCTCCCCCTCCCCCAGGGCTGAAGCTTTCTTT | CASSSPSPRAEAFF
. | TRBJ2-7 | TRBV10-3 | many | TGTGCCATCAGTGAGGCGGGCAGAACCTACGAGCAGTACTTC | CAISEAGRTYEQYF
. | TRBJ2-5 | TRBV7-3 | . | TGTGCCAGCAGCTTAACTGGACACCTCCAAGAGACCCAGTACTTC | CASSLTGHLQETQYF
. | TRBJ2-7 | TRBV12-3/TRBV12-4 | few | TGTGCCAGCAGTTTTGGCGCAACGGGCGGCGAGCAGTACTTC | CASSFGATGGEQYF
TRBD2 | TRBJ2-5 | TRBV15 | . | TGTGCCACCAGCAGAGATAGGGGAGGGGATGCGGAGACCCAGTACTTC | CATSRDRGGDAETQYF
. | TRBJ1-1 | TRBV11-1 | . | TGTGCCAGCAGCTTGGGGACCCCAAAAGCTTTCTTT | CASSLGTPKAFF
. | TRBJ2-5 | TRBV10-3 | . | TGTGCCATCCGAGTATCAGAAGAGACCCAGTACTTC | CAIRVSEETQYF
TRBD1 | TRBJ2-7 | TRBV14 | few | TGTGCCAGCAGCCAATTCGTTGGGACAGGGGTGTACGAGCAGTACTTC | CASSQFVGTGVYEQYF
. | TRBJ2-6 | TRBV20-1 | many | TGCAGTGCTAGAGATGACAGACCTGGGGCCAACGTCCTGACTTTC | CSARDDRPGANVLTF
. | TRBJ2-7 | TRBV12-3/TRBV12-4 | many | TGTGCCAGCAGTCCGACCGGGCCGTCCAACGAGCAGTACTTC | CASSPTGPSNEQYF
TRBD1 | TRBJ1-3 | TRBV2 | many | TGTGCCAGCAGTCTGGACAGGGGAAACACCATATATTTT | CASSLDRGNTIYF
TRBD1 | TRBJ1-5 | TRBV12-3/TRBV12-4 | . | TGTGCCAGCAGACAGGGGAGAGGAAGCAATCAGCCCCAGCATTTT | CASRQGRGSNQPQHF
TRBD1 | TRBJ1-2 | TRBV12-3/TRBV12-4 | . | TGTGCCACATCTCTTCGGGACAGGAACTATGGCTACACCTTC | CATSLRDRNYGYTF
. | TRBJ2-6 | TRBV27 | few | TGTGCCAGCACCCCAGACGGTACCTCTGGGGCCAACGTCCTGACTTTC | CASTPDGTSGANVLTF
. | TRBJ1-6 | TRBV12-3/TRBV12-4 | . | TGTGCCAGCAGCCCATATAATTCACCCATCCACTTT | CASSPYNSPIHF
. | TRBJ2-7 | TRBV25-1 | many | TGTGCCAGCAGGCCGCGGGAAGAGGCGTTCGAGCAGTACTTC | CASRPREEAFEQYF
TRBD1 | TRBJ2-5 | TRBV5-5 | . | TGTGCCAGCAGCTACAGGGGATACGGAGAGACCCAGTACTTC | CASSYRGYGETQYF
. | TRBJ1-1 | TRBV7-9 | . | TGTGCCAGCAAGCAGGGGTACGGGACCAACACTGAAGCTTTCTTT | CASKQGYGTNTEAFF
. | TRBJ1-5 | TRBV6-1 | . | TGTGCCAGCACCTACAGGGCTCTTCAGCCCCAGCATTTT | CASTYRALQPQHF
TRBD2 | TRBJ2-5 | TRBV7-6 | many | TGTGCCAGCAGCCCACGACTAGCGGGGGGACTACAAGAGACCCAGTACTTC | CASSPRLAGGLQETQYF
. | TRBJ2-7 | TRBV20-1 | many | TGCAGTGCTAGACCCCTAGGAGGAATCGGGGAGCAGTACTTC | CSARPLGGIGEQYF
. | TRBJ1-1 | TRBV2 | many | TGTGCCAGCAAAGTTGTGCTAAGGGGAACTGAAGCTTTCTTT | CASKVVLRGTEAFF
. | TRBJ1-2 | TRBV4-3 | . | TGCGCCAGCAGCCAAGATGGGATGGGCTCGAACTATGGCTACACCTTC | CASSQDGMGSNYGYTF
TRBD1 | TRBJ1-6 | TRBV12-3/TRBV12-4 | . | TGTGCCAGCAGACGGGACAGGGGGAATTCACCCCTCCACTTT | CASRRDRGNSPLHF